These 8 T cell receptor beta chains were all obtained from the same sample, sequenced in a study of T-cell reconstitution after alpha-beta-depleted transplantation in children. Unique molecular identifiers were used to barcode this TCRbeta library. TCRdb analysed the PCR reads with MiXCR anew, one entry per CDR3 protein. This table has some 400,000 distinct CDR3 sequences, 20% appearing once. This material consisted of PBMCs from the stem cell graft donor, taken from the stem cell graft. These receptors were obtained from a human donor who donated a stem cell graft to a child with acute myeloid leukemia.

The chain is built from TRBV20-1 and TRBJ2-3; 8 nucleotides align to TRBD2. From germline, CDR1 is DFQATT and CDR2 SNEGSKA (reference sequence). This CDR3 spans 17 amino acids. V was pared by 3 bases and J by 2 bases, with 13 bases of the junction left unmatched. The CDR3 is CSARGVGREVVTDTQYF. CDR3 bases: TGCAGTGCTAGGGGCGTAGGGCGGGAGGTAGTCACAGATACGCAGTATTTT.

This clonotype came up many times. The chain combines TRBV29-1 with TRBJ2-1, with 9 bases lining up with TRBD2. Germline V gene data show CDR1 as SQVTM and CDR2 as ANQGSEA. Losses at the gene ends were 1 base for V and 8 bases for J; bases not matched to a gene: 6. The CDR3 extends over 14 amino acids. This chain's CDR3 is CSVEGSGRRHEQFF. For the CDR3, the DNA is TGCAGCGTTGAAGGTAGCGGGAGACGACATGAGCAGTTCTTC.

The CDR3 here is CASSKGATGVGEQYF. In DNA form, the CDR3 reads TGCGCCAGCAGCAAAGGAGCCACAGGGGTGGGGGAGCAGTACTTC. This sequence joins TRBV4-1 and TRBJ2-7; 7 bases agree with TRBD1. V trimming: 5 bases; J trimming: 7 bases; junction bases outside the gene matches: 14. There are 15 residues in the CDR3. Germline V gene data show CDR1 as MGHRA and CDR2 as YSYEKL.

This clonotype has a handful of counts. J is TRBJ2-1 and V is TRBV12-3 or TRBV12-4; tentative D call: TRBD2 (5 bases). This CDR3 comprises 12 residues. The V and J ends lost 7 bases and 8 bases respectively, with 12 bases between them. In DNA form, the CDR3 reads TGTGCCAGCACCCGGGATCGGGATGAGCAGTTCTTC. Amino acids: CASTRDRDEQFF.

This clonotype was seen a few times. The chain is built from TRBV29-1 and TRBJ1-1; D perhaps matches TRBD1 (5 bases). The CDR3 sequence is 12 residues long. Germline V gene sequence: CDR1 SQVTM, CDR2 ANQGSEA. Trimming took off 8 bases at V and 2 bases at J, with 12 bases between the two ends. CDR3 region: CSTNQGNTEAFF. The CDR3 DNA reads as TGCAGCACGAACCAGGGAAACACTGAAGCTTTCTTT.

This clonotype was seen a few times. This chain connects TRBV20-1 to TRBJ2-3, with TRBD1 as a possible D gene (7 bases). The CDR3 spans 16 residues. Trimming left V 1 base short and J 4 bases short, with 18 bases between. Germline lookup yields CDR1 DFQATT and CDR2 SNEGSKA (reference sequence). The CDR3, as DNA: TGCAGTGCTAGAGTGGAGGGGGCGTCTAGCGCAGATACGCAGTATTTT. It specifies CSARVEGASSADTQYF.

This clonotype was observed at least ten times. The chain uses TRBV6-5 and TRBJ2-1; 12 nucleotides match TRBD2. CDR1 and CDR2 (germline): MNHEY, SVGAGI. The CDR3 has 17 amino acids. V lost 0 bases, J lost 0 bases, and 0 bases stayed unmatched. The CDR3 protein is CASSYSTSGSSYNEQFF. Here the CDR3 DNA reads TGTGCCAGCAGTTACTCGACTAGCGGGAGCTCCTACAATGAGCAGTTCTTC.

Only a few counts were recorded for this clonotype. The rearrangement uses TRBV12-3 or TRBV12-4 and TRBJ1-5; 10 bases map to TRBD1. The CDR3 sequence is 15 residues long. The V and J ends lost 6 bases and 4 bases, in that order; junction bases with no gene match: 6. The CDR3 region has the DNA TGTGCCAGCAGGACCGGGACAGGGGTAAATCAGCCCCAGCATTTT. Its translation: CASRTGTGVNQPQHF.